The TCR beta chain described here comes from a study of neurological immune-mediated disorders. Study results and limitations: Sharing of CDR3 amino acid sequences among expanded clones across subjects was absent, suggesting private repertoires in all groups. The repertoires of 18 of 34 multiple sclerosis patients were placed by phylogenetic grouping in a single related-CDR3 cluster, which may be a signature.

Trimming removed 4 bases at V and 6 bases at J, with 5 bases between. The CDR3 loop spans 11 amino acids. Germline V lookup: CDR1 KGHDR, CDR2 SFDVKD. The sorted libraries involved the use of around 1 million CD4+ or CD8+ T cells. Concerning this clonotype: The antigen is undetermined.

Each CDR3 protein gets one entry after TCRdb re-called the 5' RACE reads with MiXCR. The sample lists roughly 20,000 distinct CDR3 sequences; roughly 17% were seen once. The receptor's source is a young woman with multiple sclerosis. Sequencing input: CD8+ T cells from blood. J is TRBJ1-2 and V is TRBV24-1; weak D call: TRBD1 (5 bases). DNA of the CDR3: TGTGCCACCAGTGAGGGGGATGGCTACACCTTC. Amino acid sequence: CATSEGDGYTF.